This T cell receptor (beta chain) is drawn from a study of T cells in localized non-small cell lung cancer (TCRdb year 2020). With regard to the full study: The study analyzed T cell repertoires of a few hundred early-stage NSCLC patients, comparing tumors and uninvolved tumor-adjacent lungs. The mean age of the NSCLC patients was 50 to 85 years, with 120 to 150 men and 110 or so women. All 240 or so NSCLC patients in the cohort were treatment-naive and had localized lung tumors that were resected. Overall results and qualifications from the work: Of the top 100 tumor clones, a median of approximately 60 were detected in paired uninvolved adjacent lung; over 25 were also among that lung's top 100. Because the study design was exploratory, TCR variables were selected using unadjusted p-values without false-discovery rate correction. Because multi-region tumor sequencing was not done, intratumor heterogeneity could not be ruled out. The highest T cell clonality was observed in uninvolved tumor-adjacent lung, where clonality exceeded that of tumor, suggesting that antigenic responses were more focused in uninvolved tumor-adjacent lung. Higher blood T cell density associated with longer overall survival, while higher adjacent-lung clonality associated with shorter survival.

Between the V and J ends, shortened by 1 base and 11 bases respectively, the junction contains 12 bases. In the germline V gene, CDR1 corresponds to SGHTA and CDR2 to FQGNSA. From the cysteine through the phenylalanine, the CDR3 covers 13 amino acids. Only the CDR3 region is kept as DNA, spanning 39 bases read in frame from base 1. At diagnosis, tumor, uninvolved tumor-adjacent lung and peripheral blood were collected and then preserved as a mix of FFPE and fresh-frozen material. For TCR repertoire profiling, blood samples were analyzed in the form of peripheral blood mononuclear cells. A word on this clone: It has no known antigen specificity. One base away there is no much larger clone; base qualities are not given.

The immunoSEQ Assay was used to sequence TCR beta CDR3 regions from DNA. Per the source publication's procedure: To compute T cell density, TCR beta template counts were normalized to usable DNA, which was estimated by amplifying housekeeping genes. Richness was estimated using the preseqR package, with extrapolation to 400,000 templates for PBMC samples and to 120,000 templates for tissue samples. Clonality was calculated as one minus Pielou's evenness. Tissue-enriched TCRs were identified through differential abundance testing performed on productive amino-acid clonotypes, with a minimum total count of 5 and an alpha of 0.1. The Jaccard Index and the Morisita Overlap Index were used to quantify repertoire overlap between compartments. TCR beta CDR3s were clustered by GLIPH together with public tetramer-defined viral CDR3s, and at least three viral sequences plus V-gene enrichment were required for viral motifs. The clones in this table, taken by TCRdb from immuneACCESS, are in-frame only. Not every clone is retained; where verified, under half of the shortfall comes from an unresolved V gene, and the cause of the rest is unknown. For V, J and clone size, that table is used; D and trimming come from the DNA. Present in this sample are roughly 38,000 clones, 85% to 90% of which were seen just once. The biggest ten clones account for about 7% of the sample.

Sequenced here: peripheral blood, sampled before any cancer treatment. The source is a woman aged 18 to 55 with stage III lung adenocarcinoma. Here the chain combines TRBV7-2 and TRBJ1-5, and perhaps TRBD1 as D gene, on 6 matching bases. CDR3 region: CASSLEGGGSQHF. At the DNA level, the sequence is TGTGCCAGCAGCTTAGAGGGGGGTGGGTCCCAGCATTTT. The entire variable domain, with the stretches around the CDR3 drawn from the reference TRBV7-2 and TRBJ1-5 proteins, is GAGVSQSPSNKVTEKGKDVELRCDPISGHTALYWYRQSLGQGLEFLIYFQGNSAPDKSGLPSDRFSAERTGGSVSTLTIQRTQQEDSAVYLCASSLEGGGSQHFGDGTRLSIL.